Following are 23 T cell receptor beta chains from one sample sequenced in a study of T cells in severe cutaneous drug reactions. The iRepertoire multiplex PCR system with TCR subtype-specific primers built both bulk and single-cell libraries. Reanalyzing the multiplex PCR reads, TCRdb keeps one entry per CDR3 protein, without DNA. The sample includes approximately 7,600 distinct CDR3 sequences. Carbamazepine had induced Stevens-Johnson syndrome or toxic epidermal necrolysis in the sequenced donors. Source material: cells from a skin blister. Source of these receptors: a human donor with a severe cutaneous adverse drug reaction.

CDR3 sequence: CASSGDRRFTYGYTF. V and J are TRBV12-3 or TRBV12-4 and TRBJ1-2; TCRdb lists TRBD1, though no DNA is available to test this call. The CDR3 runs to 15 residues.

This chain links TRBV4-3 with TRBJ2-1; lacking DNA, the TRBD2 call made by TCRdb goes unchecked. CDR1 is LGHNA and CDR2 is YSLEER in the germline V gene. CDR3 length: 17 amino acids. Here the CDR3 reads CASSQDRASGLYNEQFF.

Its frequency marks this clonotype as large. V gene TRBV6-2 or TRBV6-3 combines with J gene TRBJ2-5; TCRdb's D call of TRBD2 is untestable without DNA. CDR3 size: 16 residues. Germline values: CDR1 MNHEY, CDR2 SVGEGT. CDR3 sequence: CASSYSGGLAGGLQYF.

The chain has TRBV10-2 and TRBJ2-4; TCRdb calls TRBD2, which cannot be checked without DNA. The CDR3 extends over 16 amino acids. Germline V lookup: CDR1 WSHSY, CDR2 SAAADI. CDR3 loop: CASSAGGPGLPNIQYF.

This chain connects TRBV5-1 to TRBJ2-5. The germline gives CDR1 SGHRS, CDR2 YFSETQ. This CDR3 is 15 amino acids long. CDR3 protein: CASSLERVRQETQYF.

The J gene is TRBJ2-3, the V gene TRBV6-2 or TRBV6-3. CDR3 size: 14 residues. Looked up from germline, CDR1 is MNHEY and CDR2 is SVGEGT. This CDR3 is CASSYRLRPDTQYF.

The chain uses TRBV28 and TRBJ1-1. The length of the CDR3 is 14 residues. CDR1 is MDHEN, CDR2 SYDVKM, per germline. CDR3 residues: CASPPSGGDTEAFF. Supplemented by reference TRBV28 and TRBJ1-1, the full variable domain reads DVKVTQSSRYLVKRTGEKVFLECVQDMDHENMFWYRQDPGLGLRLIYFSYDVKMKEKGDIPEGYSVSREKKERFSLILESASTNQTSMYLCASPPSGGDTEAFFGQGTRLTVV.

The CDR3 spells CASSPSTGSSGYTF. This rearrangement joins TRBV27 to TRBJ1-2; TCRdb's assignment of TRBD1 cannot be checked, as there is no DNA. From germline, CDR1 is MNHEY and CDR2 SMNVEV (reference sequence). The CDR3 runs 14 residues.

This chain uses TRBV7-2 with TRBJ2-1. Germline assignment: CDR1 SGHTA and CDR2 FQGNSA. The CDR3 loop spans 15 amino acids. CDR3 in amino acids: CASTLAGASYNEQFF. The full variable domain, in which reference TRBV7-2 and TRBJ2-1 provide the parts outside the CDR3, is GAGVSQSPSNKVTEKGKDVELRCDPISGHTALYWYRQSLGQGLEFLIYFQGNSAPDKSGLPSDRFSAERTGGSVSTLTIQRTQQEDSAVYLCASTLAGASYNEQFFGPGTRLTVL.

CDR3 in amino acids: CSASLGQSRTEAFF. The rearrangement links TRBV29-1 to TRBJ1-1. CDR1 and CDR2 from the germline V gene are SQVTM and ANQGSEA. The CDR3 is made up of 14 amino acids.

The chain combines TRBV27 with TRBJ1-6; TCRdb lists TRBD1, though no DNA is available to test this call. Looked up from germline, CDR1 is MNHEY and CDR2 is SMNVEV (reference sequence). The CDR3 runs 16 residues. The CDR3 here is CASSLVTTGEDSPLHF.

By frequency, this clonotype registers medium-sized. The rearrangement links TRBV14 to TRBJ2-7. The CDR3 is 12 residues long. CDR1 is SGHDN, CDR2 FVKESK, per germline. This chain's CDR3 is CASSQNFYEQYF.

The rearrangement uses TRBV20-1 and TRBJ2-1; as DNA is missing, the TRBD2 call by TCRdb cannot be tested. The V gene's germline CDR1 is DFQATT and CDR2 SNEGSKA (reference sequence). This CDR3 comprises 14 residues. The CDR3 protein is CSAIPAGGPYEQFF.

The V gene is TRBV25-1, the J gene TRBJ2-5; TCRdb's D call of TRBD1 is untestable without DNA. This CDR3 has 14 residues. CDR1 is MGHDK, CDR2 SYGVNS, per germline. The CDR3 loop reads CASDSTGAGETQYF.

This rearrangement joins TRBV5-4 to TRBJ2-5. The CDR3 has 13 residues. Germline V gives CDR1 SGHNT, CDR2 YYREEE (reference sequence). Here the CDR3 reads CASSLGASETQYF.

CDR3 protein: CASEKQGAWVNYGYTF. The chain combines TRBV28 with TRBJ1-2; checking the TCRdb D call of TRBD1 is not possible without DNA. Germline V lookup: CDR1 MDHEN, CDR2 SYDVKM. The CDR3 is made up of 16 amino acids.

The chain employs TRBV12-3 or TRBV12-4 and TRBJ1-1. The CDR3 runs 14 residues. CDR3 loop: CASTFLTGNTEAFF.

The chain recombines TRBV12-3 or TRBV12-4 with TRBJ2-7. This CDR3 region has 15 residues. This CDR3 is CASSTGWSAIYEQYF.

The CDR3 loop is CASSSWTEAFF. The rearrangement links TRBV12-3 or TRBV12-4 to TRBJ1-1. The CDR3 is 11 amino acids.

The rearrangement uses TRBV7-2 and TRBJ1-2; TCRdb's assignment of TRBD1 cannot be checked, as there is no DNA. The CDR3 extends over 15 amino acids. Germline loops: CDR1 SGHTA, CDR2 FQGNSA. The CDR3 here is CASSLAGTGYYGYTF.

CDR3 loop: CASSYQLGDTNTEAFF. The chain is built from TRBV6-2 or TRBV6-3 and TRBJ1-1. Per the germline V gene, CDR1 is MNHEY and CDR2 is SVGEGT. This CDR3 spans 16 amino acids.

CDR3 protein: CSVRENNEQFF. V usage is TRBV29-1 and J usage is TRBJ2-1; the D gene TCRdb calls, TRBD2, cannot be checked with no DNA. Germline CDR1 is SQVTM and CDR2 is ANQGSEA. The CDR3 is 11 residues long.

The rearrangement joins TRBV4-3 to TRBJ2-1. The CDR3 spans 13 residues. Germline assignment: CDR1 LGHNA and CDR2 YSLEER. CDR3 protein: CASSQDLYNEQFF.